This T cell receptor beta chain derives from a study of T cell changes during pregnancy in multiple sclerosis. This table comes from immunoSEQ multiplex PCR, and its TCRdb copy is limited to in-frame clones, with some not included. The table records 50,000 to 60,000 clones, 85% to 90% of them present only once. With V trimmed by 5 bases and J by 10 bases, 9 bases remained unmatched. The CDR3 has 13 residues. CDR1 and CDR2 from the germline V gene are SGHTA and FQGTGA. The sample in question was CD4+ T cells from peripheral blood mononuclear cells, obtained in the first trimester of pregnancy. The clonotype originates from a female donor with multiple sclerosis, enrolled in a pregnancy study. The chain joins TRBV7-3 to TRBJ1-1; 8 positions match TRBD1. Written as DNA, the CDR3 is TGTGCCAGCAGCCCCTCGGACAGGGTGGGAGCTTTCTTT. Translating gives CASSPSDRVGAFF.